The source of this T cell receptor beta chain is a study of shared clonotypes between healthy human individuals. Study-level points and caveats: Unshared clonotypes carried lower generation probabilities than those common to all four donors. Only blood was sampled, and tissue TCR repertoires likely differ from blood ones.

Germline V gene lookup returns CDR1 SGDLS and CDR2 YYNGEE. CDR3 length: 20 residues. V shed 2 bases and J 2 bases; nucleotides not matched to a gene: 19. Sequencing used immunoSEQ multiplex PCR; TCRdb keeps in-frame clones, though not all of them. This table has roughly 2.5 million clones, 90% to 95% appearing once. As concerns this clone: Its antigen remains unknown.

The TCR originated in a man aged 18 to 29 in good health. The rearrangement links TRBV9 to TRBJ2-1; 7 bases line up with TRBD1. Sequenced sample: naive CD4+ T cells sorted from blood. Subset specified: CD45RA+ positively selected. In DNA, the CDR3 is TGTGCCAGCAGCGTGAAACAGGGGAATGTAACGGAGTCAACCTACAATGAGCAGTTCTTC. It translates to CASSVKQGNVTESTYNEQFF.